One T cell receptor beta chain is described in this entry. The sample originates from a study of cytomegalovirus exposure and HLA in healthy donors. Germline lookup yields CDR1 GTSNPN and CDR2 SVGIG (reference sequence). V gave up 2 bases and J gave up 8 bases, with 10 bases separating them. There are 12 residues in the CDR3. Vbeta (60) and Jbeta (13) primers were used in the PCR. Measured with immunoSEQ multiplex PCR; TCRdb has only the in-frame clones, and not every one. Of about 150,000 clones detected, 75% to 85% appear once; the ten largest clones hold approximately 8%. This sequence originates from a man aged 30-40 years in good health and CMV-seropositive. The V and J genes are TRBV30 and TRBJ1-5, with a tentative D call TRBD1 (6 bases). The source material was PBMCs. The CDR3 here is CAWSKAGEPQHF. As DNA, the CDR3 is TGTGCCTGGAGTAAGGCAGGGGAGCCCCAGCATTTT.